This TCR beta chain appears in the sequencing data of a study of spatial heterogeneity in lung cancer. On the study more broadly: A T cell module score from matched bulk RNA-seq correlated strongly with TCR transcript counts in tumor regions. Overall study findings and caveats: Intratumoral expanded alpha and beta TCR counts were found to track tumor mutation counts.

The library protocol tagged each TCR cDNA with a unique molecular identifier. In TCRdb, the 5' RACE reads were re-called with MiXCR into one record per CDR3 protein. The sample lists 25,000 to 30,000 distinct CDR3 sequences, roughly 7.1% occurring once. Ten or more counts support this clonotype. Its antigen is unknown. CDR1 DFQATT and CDR2 SNEGSKA come from the germline V gene (reference sequence). V lost 0 bases, J lost 8 bases, and 16 bases lay in between. This CDR3 contains 14 residues. The time point denotes: sample taken at primary tumor resection. Samples were obtained from some 72 donors, all untreated early-stage non-small cell lung cancer patients. Unsorted whole RNA from tumor, nontumor lung or frozen PBMC underwent sequencing.

The J gene is TRBJ1-2, the V gene TRBV20-1; tentatively, D is TRBD1 (6 bases). The sample in question was lung tumor tissue, obtained at surgery. The TCR originated in a male donor with early-stage non-small cell lung cancer. The CDR3 DNA reads TGCAGTGCTAGAGAGGCAGGGGAAGTTAAGGGCTACACCTTC. It codes for CSAREAGEVKGYTF.